The clone carrying this TCR beta chain was observed a few times. Its target is unknown. PCR used 60 Vbeta primers and 13 Jbeta primers. The assay was immunoSEQ multiplex PCR, and TCRdb's table has in-frame clones only and misses some. Here the sample spans fewer than 70,000 clones, about 70% being singletons. This sample stems from a study of cytomegalovirus exposure and HLA in healthy donors. Broader study findings: Among the CMV-associated chains, three were confirmed in vitro as specific for CMV antigens. A later analysis reported that several of the most significant clusters appeared to be linked to common viral pathogens, among them Epstein-Barr virus. Later on, an analysis tied about 17,000 TCR beta sequences to HLA alleles at 0.05 false discovery rate.

CDR3 length: 15 amino acids. V was cut by 2 bases and J by 4 bases, with 14 bases left in between. From germline, CDR1 is MNHEY and CDR2 SVGAGI. The TCR sequence derives from a woman under 40 in good health and CMV-seronegative. Sequenced input: PBMCs. J is TRBJ1-1 and V is TRBV6-5; perhaps TRBD1 as D (5 bases). CDR3 sequence (DNA): TGTGCCAGCAGTTACGGTAGGGGCTCGGCCACTGAAGCTTTCTTT. This codes for CASSYGRGSATEAFF.